The clone carrying this TCR beta chain was seen repeatedly, ten times or more. Its antigen is not identified. MiXCR, applied by TCRdb to the RT-PCR reads, yields one record per CDR3 protein. The data contain about 540,000 distinct CDR3 sequences, approximately 24% of them singletons. The entry originates in a study of response to subunit inactivated influenza vaccine. V lost 4 bases and J lost 7; bases outside the gene matches: 9. Germline V gives CDR1 MDHEN, CDR2 SYDVKM. The CDR3 is 14 residues long. Study-level findings and limits: After each seasonal influenza vaccination, few new T cells are recruited, the authors suggested.

The sample was also linked to a second study, of T cells expressing NK-cell markers. This second study notes: TCR beta libraries carry UMIs added by 5'RACE template switching. An anti-gamma-delta TCR antibody restricted sorting to alpha-beta TCR T cells in several experiments. Among CD8+ T cells from more than five donors, dominant NKG2C+ clonotypes accounted for about 1.0-7.0%. Leadership of the CD3+CD56-NKG2C+ fraction also belonged to these clonotypes in four donors.

The source was CD4+ T cells sorted from PBMCs, collected 11 to 12 days after vaccination. The chain is built from TRBV28 and TRBJ2-5, with 7 bases that match TRBD1. The receptor was isolated from a man aged 50-60 years who received an inactivated influenza vaccine. The CDR3 sequence: CASSSGQDLRTQYF. DNA of the CDR3: TGTGCCAGCAGTTCCGGACAGGATCTCCGGACCCAGTACTTC.